A selection of T cell receptor beta chains follows, all from one sample in a study of cytomegalovirus exposure and HLA in healthy donors. Generated by immunoSEQ multiplex PCR, the TCRdb table keeps only in-frame clones and is missing some. The sample holds about 150,000 clones, about 86% seen once. Sequenced input: PBMCs. Every receptor here comes from a human donor in good health. Both conserved end residues are part of each CDR3.

V | CDR3
TRBV12-5 | CATTEGVEAFF
TRBV28 | CASTSGRRYEQFF
TRBV6-1 | CASSEASGGGEKLFF
TRBV7-3 | CASSLTSGSKNEQFF
TRBV9 | CASSVGRSGNTIYF
TRBV6-4 | CASSEEAGGSYEQYF
TRBV27 | CASSLRVRAYEQYF
TRBV5-4 | CASSVRGEAFF
TRBV6-5 | CATAQGAGSHYGYTF
TRBV10-3 | CAIGISGANTDTQYF
TRBV27 | CASSPTGGVYEQYF
TRBV7-3 | CASSSPSSSGANVLTF
TRBV15 | CATSRASPGGSDTQYF
TRBV28 | CASSTGTNTEAFF
TRBV11-1 | CASKRTAAYEQYF
TRBV19 | CASTSGGNSYNEQFF
TRBV19 | CASSMRTGNGYTF
TRBV5-4 | CASSGGQGAPVEQFF
TRBV5-1 | CASSIDRGLGYTF
TRBV6-4 | CASSDSTEDTQYF
TRBV13 | CASSLVATEWGTDTQYF
TRBV19 | CASGHGSPLHF
TRBV9 | CASSVRTAFQETQYF
TRBV6-6 | CASSSRDRQAYEQYF
TRBV9 | CASSVVAGGALGTQYF
TRBV5-1 | CASSLAGRNTEAFF
TRBV11-2 | CASSFTTAYEQYF
TRBV30 | CAWGGQKLREAFF
TRBV19 | CASRRQARDYEQYF
TRBV5-1 | CASSLAGVSTEAFF
TRBV18 | CASSPGQGGFTGELFF
TRBV18 | CASSPPGAYEAFF
TRBV5-4 | CASSLRTGAAGANVLTF
TRBV10-3 | CAISERGIVVGGNTEAFF
TRBV6-5 | CASSYAEGANTEAFF
TRBV9 | CASSVGGVGTDTQYF
TRBV7-8 | CASSLVIGGNLGYTF
TRBV19 | CASSSRTEAFF
TRBV9 | CASNRESMNTEAFF
TRBV6-5 | CASSYSSRGDTEAFF
TRBV28 | CASILGGRRYGYTF
TRBV28 | CASSSSGTGYQPQHF
TRBV10-2 | CASISGRFTGELFF
TRBV2 | CASQENTEAFF
TRBV28 | CASSFGTAYEQYF
TRBV27 | CASSWSGQGPAFF
TRBV2 | CASSEDPRWTSGEDTQYF
TRBV14 | CASSQDRARNYGYTF
TRBV4-1 | CASSQGRLGANSEAFF
TRBV14 | CASSQVPTGTGELFF
TRBV11-2 | CASSLPYSEGDEQFF
TRBV15 | CATTSGGVNQPQHF
TRBV14 | CASSQDEVSGANVLTF
TRBV14 | CASSRGLQETQYF